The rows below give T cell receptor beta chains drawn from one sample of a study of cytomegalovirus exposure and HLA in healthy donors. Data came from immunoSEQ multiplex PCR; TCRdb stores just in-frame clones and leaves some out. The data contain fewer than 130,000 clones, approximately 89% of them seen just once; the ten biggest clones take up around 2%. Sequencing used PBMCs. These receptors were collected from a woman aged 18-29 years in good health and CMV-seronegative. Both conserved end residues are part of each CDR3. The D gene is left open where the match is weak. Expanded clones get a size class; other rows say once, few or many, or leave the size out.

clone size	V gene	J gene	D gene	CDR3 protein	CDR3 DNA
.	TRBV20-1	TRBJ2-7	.	CSVPSSYEQYF	TGCAGTGTCCCTAGCTCCTACGAGCAGTACTTC
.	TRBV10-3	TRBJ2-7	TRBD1	CAISEGQGGEQYF	TGTGCCATCAGTGAGGGACAGGGCGGAGAGCAGTACTTC
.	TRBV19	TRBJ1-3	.	CASSYGQYSGNTIYF	TGTGCCAGTAGCTATGGGCAGTACTCTGGAAACACCATATATTTT
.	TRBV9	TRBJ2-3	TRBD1	CASSLQGAGATDTQYF	TGTGCCAGCAGCTTACAGGGGGCAGGGGCCACAGATACGCAGTATTTT
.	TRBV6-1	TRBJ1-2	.	CASSEITGSPYGYTF	TGTGCCAGCAGTGAAATTACAGGTTCCCCCTATGGCTACACCTTC
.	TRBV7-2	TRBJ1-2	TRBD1	CASSLTAQGGYGYTF	TGTGCCAGCAGCTTAACGGCACAGGGGGGGTATGGCTACACCTTC
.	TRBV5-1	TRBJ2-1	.	CASSLFEREQFF	TGCGCCAGCAGCTTGTTCGAGCGGGAGCAGTTCTTC
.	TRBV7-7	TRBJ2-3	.	CASSPSGGSDTQYF	TGTGCTAGCAGCCCTTCGGGGGGCTCAGATACGCAGTATTTT
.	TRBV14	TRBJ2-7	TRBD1	CASSQLVGQGGLLGQYF	TGTGCCAGCAGCCAGCTTGTCGGACAGGGCGGACTTTTAGGACAGTACTTC
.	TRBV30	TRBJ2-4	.	CACKGHPKNIQYF	TGTGCCTGCAAAGGACACCCCAAAAACATTCAGTACTTC
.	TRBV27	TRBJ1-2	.	CASSLGGTNYGYTF	TGTGCCAGCAGTTTAGGGGGGACTAACTATGGCTACACCTTC
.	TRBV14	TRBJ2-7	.	CASSPLRQYEQYF	TGTGCCAGCAGCCCCCTTCGTCAGTACGAGCAGTACTTC
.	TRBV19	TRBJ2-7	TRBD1	CASSTRDRAYEQYF	TGTGCCAGTAGTACCCGGGACAGGGCCTACGAGCAGTACTTC
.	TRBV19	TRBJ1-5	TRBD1	CASNQNRGRNQPQHF	TGTGCCAGTAACCAAAACAGGGGACGCAATCAGCCCCAGCATTTT
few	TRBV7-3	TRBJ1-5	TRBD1	CASSLYRGFNQPQHF	TGTGCCAGCAGCCTTTACAGGGGGTTCAATCAGCCCCAGCATTTT
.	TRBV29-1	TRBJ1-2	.	CSVDPQGKGHGYTF	TGCAGCGTTGACCCGCAGGGGAAAGGACATGGCTACACCTTC
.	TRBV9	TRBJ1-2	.	CASSLTDYGYTF	TGTGCCAGCAGCCTTACAGACTATGGCTACACCTTC
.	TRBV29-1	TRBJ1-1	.	CSATGGTEAFF	TGCAGCGCCACCGGGGGCACTGAAGCTTTCTTT
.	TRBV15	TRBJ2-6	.	CATSRDRGPGANVLTF	TGTGCCACCAGCAGAGATAGAGGGCCTGGGGCCAACGTCCTGACTTTC
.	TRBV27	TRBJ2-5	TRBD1	CASSAHLQGLVIETQYF	TGTGCCAGCAGTGCCCACCTACAGGGGTTAGTAATAGAGACCCAGTACTTC
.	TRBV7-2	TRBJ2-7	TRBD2	CASSLGLAGGQYEQYF	TGTGCCAGCAGCTTAGGACTAGCGGGGGGGCAATACGAGCAGTACTTC
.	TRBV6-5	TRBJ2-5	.	CASSQPGETQYF	TGTGCCAGCAGCCAGCCAGGGGAGACCCAGTACTTC
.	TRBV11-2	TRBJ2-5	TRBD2	CASSLAVSSGELLETQYF	TGTGCCAGCAGCTTAGCGGTGTCTAGCGGGGAGCTGTTAGAGACCCAGTACTTC
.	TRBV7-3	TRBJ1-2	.	CASSRGHANYGYTF	TGTGCCAGCAGCAGGGGACACGCTAACTATGGCTACACCTTC
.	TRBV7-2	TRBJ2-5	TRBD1	CASSLAPPAGGETQYF	TGTGCCAGCAGCTTAGCACCCCCCGCAGGGGGAGAGACCCAGTACTTC
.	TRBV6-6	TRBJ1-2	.	CASSNGGDYGYTF	TGTGCCAGCAGCAACGGGGGGGACTATGGCTACACCTTC
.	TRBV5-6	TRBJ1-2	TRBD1	CASSGGQGRSLGYTF	TGTGCCAGCAGCGGTGGACAGGGAAGGAGTTTGGGCTACACCTTC
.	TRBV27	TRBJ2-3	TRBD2	CASGGEIDTQYF	TGTGCCAGCGGGGGGGAGATAGATACGCAGTATTTT
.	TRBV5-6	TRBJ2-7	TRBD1	CASSLRSTGNYEQYF	TGTGCCAGCAGCTTGAGGTCGACAGGGAACTACGAGCAGTACTTC
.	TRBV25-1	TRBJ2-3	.	CASSEYFGEDTQYF	TGTGCCAGCAGTGAATATTTCGGGGAAGATACGCAGTATTTT
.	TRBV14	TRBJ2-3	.	CASSHGDTQYF	TGTGCCAGCAGCCACGGAGATACGCAGTATTTT
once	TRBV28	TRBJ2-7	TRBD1	CASSGGGTGGLREQYF	TGTGCCAGCAGCGGGGGCGGGACAGGGGGCCTACGGGAGCAGTACTTC
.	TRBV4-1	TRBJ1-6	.	CASSQDVGTLGSPLHF	TGCGCCAGCAGCCAAGATGTAGGGACTTTGGGTTCACCCCTCCACTTT
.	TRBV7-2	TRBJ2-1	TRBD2	CASSLVFSSGGAQNEQFF	TGTGCCAGCAGCTTAGTATTTTCGAGCGGGGGGGCTCAAAATGAGCAGTTCTTC
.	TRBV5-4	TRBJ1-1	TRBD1	CASSPPGDRVHTEAFF	TGTGCCAGCAGCCCCCCGGGGGACAGGGTGCACACTGAAGCTTTCTTT
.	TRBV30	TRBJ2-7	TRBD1	CAWSPGQGFVEQYF	TGTGCCTGGAGTCCGGGACAGGGCTTTGTAGAGCAGTACTTC
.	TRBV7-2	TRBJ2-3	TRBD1	CASSLLGQNGDTQYF	TGTGCCAGCAGCTTATTGGGACAGAATGGAGATACGCAGTATTTT
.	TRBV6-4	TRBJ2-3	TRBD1	CASSDLDGTGADTQYF	TGTGCCAGCAGTGACCTCGACGGGACAGGGGCAGATACGCAGTATTTT
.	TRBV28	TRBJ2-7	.	CASTPPAGRGSYEQYF	TGTGCCAGCACCCCCCCGGCCGGCAGGGGCTCCTACGAGCAGTACTTC
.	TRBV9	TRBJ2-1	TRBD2	CASSPSNSGSYNEQFF	TGTGCCAGCAGCCCCTCTAATAGCGGGAGCTACAATGAGCAGTTCTTC
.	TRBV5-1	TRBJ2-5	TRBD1	CASSLTGGQETQYF	TGCGCCAGCAGCTTAACAGGGGGCCAAGAGACCCAGTACTTC
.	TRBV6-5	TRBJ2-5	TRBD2	CASSYEAGGGVETQYF	TGTGCCAGCAGTTACGAAGCGGGAGGGGGTGTAGAGACCCAGTACTTC
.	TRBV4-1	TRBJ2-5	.	CASSQEGPGTQYF	TGCGCCAGCAGCCAAGAGGGTCCGGGGACCCAGTACTTC
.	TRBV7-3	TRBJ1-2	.	CASSFQDNYGYTF	TGTGCCAGCAGCTTTCAGGATAACTATGGCTACACCTTC